This entry lists 27 T cell receptor beta chains sequenced from one sample in a study of cytomegalovirus exposure and HLA in healthy donors. The primer mix had 60 Vbeta and 13 Jbeta primers. Libraries were prepared by immunoSEQ multiplex PCR; TCRdb keeps only in-frame clonotypes and omits some of them. The profile shows 90,000 to 110,000 clones, around 80% of them singletons. The sample taken for sequencing was PBMCs. The receptor set was obtained from a man aged 35-49 years in good health and CMV-seropositive.

The rearrangement joins TRBV6-5 to TRBJ1-3; 8 nucleotides match TRBD1. The CDR3 runs 15 residues. The V gene end was trimmed by 3 bases and the J gene end by 2 bases; junction bases not matched to a gene: 3. CDR1 is MNHEY, CDR2 SVGAGI, per germline. CDR3: CASSYLQGAGNTIYF. CDR3 coding DNA: TGTGCCAGCAGTTATCTACAGGGGGCTGGAAACACCATATATTTT.

The chain joins TRBV5-6 to TRBJ1-2; 7 bases agree with TRBD1. The CDR3 length is 19 residues. CDR1 is SGHDT and CDR2 is YYEEEE in the germline V gene. Trimming cost V 0 bases and J 5 bases; bases outside gene matches: 19. CDR3 in DNA: TGTGCCAGCAGCTTGGGGGACAGCAAAGTCCTTTTGAATCCTTATGGCTACACCTTC. Amino acid sequence: CASSLGDSKVLLNPYGYTF.

This clone has just a few counts. This chain joins TRBV6-1 and TRBJ1-5; TRBD1 is a possible D gene (6 bases). Germline CDR1 reads MNHNS; CDR2 reads SASEGT. This CDR3 region has 14 residues. V lost 3 bases and J 7 bases, leaving 13 bases between the germline ends. The CDR3 here is CASSDARGGQPQHF. For the CDR3, the DNA is TGTGCCAGCAGTGATGCCAGGGGTGGGCAGCCCCAGCATTTT.

The rearrangement joins TRBV30 to TRBJ2-5, with a possible D match to TRBD2 (5 bases). V was trimmed by 2 bases and J by 0 bases, leaving 16 bases between them. Germline V gene lookup returns CDR1 GTSNPN and CDR2 SVGIG (reference sequence). The CDR3 is 16 residues long. CDR3 amino acids: CAWSLLGWGDQETQYF. The CDR3 coding sequence is TGTGCCTGGAGTCTACTGGGGTGGGGAGACCAAGAGACCCAGTACTTC.

This chain joins TRBV7-2 and TRBJ2-1, with 7 bases that match TRBD1. CDR1 and CDR2 (germline): SGHTA, FQGNSA. The CDR3 contains 13 residues. The trim removed 3 bases at V and 9 bases at J, leaving 5 bases unmatched. CDR3: CASSFLGGLEQFF. CDR3 DNA sequence: TGTGCCAGCAGCTTTTTAGGGGGCCTTGAGCAGTTCTTC.

V and J are TRBV9 and TRBJ2-1; 8 bases match TRBD2. Trimming cost V 0 bases and J 9 bases; bases outside gene matches: 8. The CDR3 has 15 residues. The germline V gene encodes CDR1 SGDLS and CDR2 YYNGEE. This CDR3 reads CASSVEGSGAAEQFF. The DNA of the CDR3 is TGTGCCAGCAGCGTAGAGGGTAGCGGGGCGGCTGAGCAGTTCTTC.

This chain links TRBV6-5 with TRBJ1-5; TRBD1 matches at 8 bases. The CDR3 is made up of 15 amino acids. J lost 6 bases, V lost 5 bases, and 9 bases had no gene match. Germline V gene data show CDR1 as MNHEY and CDR2 as SVGAGI. CDR3 sequence reads: CASSARDRWGQPQHF. As DNA, the CDR3 is TGTGCCAGCAGTGCTCGGGACAGGTGGGGTCAGCCCCAGCATTTT.

This rearrangement joins TRBV2 to TRBJ2-7, with a tentative D call TRBD2 (5 bases). Germline V CDR1 and CDR2: SNHLY, FYNNEI. The V end lost 6 bases, the J end lost 0 bases, and 12 bases lay between the germline ends. CDR3 length equals 14 residues. CDR3 region: CASREDPDSYEQYF. DNA of the CDR3: TGTGCCAGCAGGGAGGACCCGGACTCCTACGAGCAGTACTTC.

The rearrangement uses TRBV7-9 and TRBJ1-1; D gene unclear. The CDR3 contains 13 residues. From germline, CDR1 is SEHNR and CDR2 FQNEAQ (reference sequence). Trimming left V 1 base short and J 3 bases short, with 6 bases between. The DNA of the CDR3 is TGTGCCAGCAGCTTAGTCCCGGACACTGAAGCTTTCTTT. Translating it yields CASSLVPDTEAFF. Looking up the rest from reference TRBV7-9 and TRBJ1-1 gives the full variable domain: DTGVSQNPRHKITKRGQNVTFRCDPISEHNRLYWYRQTLGQGPEFLTYFQNEAQLEKSRLLSDRFSAERPKGSFSTLEIQRTEQGDSAMYLCASSLVPDTEAFFGQGTRLTVV.

The chain carries TRBV30 and TRBJ2-6; D perhaps matches TRBD1 (5 bases). The germline gives CDR1 GTSNPN, CDR2 SVGIG (reference sequence). This CDR3 has 15 amino acids. V was shortened by 2 bases and J by 0 bases, with 8 bases between the two germline ends. In nucleotides, the CDR3 is TGTGCCTGGAGTCAGGGTCCCTCTGGGGCCAACGTCCTGACTTTC. Its translation is CAWSQGPSGANVLTF.

The chain employs TRBV18 and TRBJ2-7; 8 nucleotides line up with TRBD2. Germline V CDR1 and CDR2: KGHSH, LQKENI. CDR3 size: 14 residues. V lost 4 bases, J lost 5 bases, and 7 bases stayed unmatched. The CDR3 is CASSQGREVHEQYF. The CDR3 region has the DNA TGTGCCAGCTCACAGGGGCGGGAGGTCCACGAGCAGTACTTC.

The chain is built from TRBV27 and TRBJ2-6; a possible D gene is TRBD1 (6 bases). The CDR3 totals 16 residues. Trimming took off 1 base at V and 8 bases at J, with 15 bases between the two ends. Germline V CDR1 and CDR2: MNHEY, SMNVEV (reference sequence). The CDR3 sequence: CASSLWGQGRTNVLTF. Written as DNA, the CDR3 is TGTGCCAGCAGTTTATGGGGACAAGGGAGAACCAACGTCCTGACTTTC. Supplemented by reference TRBV27 and TRBJ2-6, the full variable domain reads EAQVTQNPRYLITVTGKKLTVTCSQNMNHEYMSWYRQDPGLGLRQIYYSMNVEVTDKGDVPEGYKVSRKEKRNFPLILESPSPNQTSLYFCASSLWGQGRTNVLTFGAGSRLTVL.

This chain links TRBV28 with TRBJ2-7; 12 nucleotides align to TRBD1. Trimming took 6 bases from V and 6 from J; bases not matched to a gene: 6. Per the germline V gene, CDR1 is MDHEN and CDR2 is SYDVKM. The CDR3 is 14 amino acids. The CDR3: CASSPGTGGSEQYF. The CDR3 bases are TGTGCCAGCAGCCCAGGGACAGGGGGCTCCGAGCAGTACTTC. Supplemented by reference TRBV28 and TRBJ2-7, the full variable domain reads DVKVTQSSRYLVKRTGEKVFLECVQDMDHENMFWYRQDPGLGLRLIYFSYDVKMKEKGDIPEGYSVSREKKERFSLILESASTNQTSMYLCASSPGTGGSEQYFGPGTRLTVT.

Concerning this clone itself: The junction shows a germline mismatch at one end, possibly a read error. The V gene is TRBV7-9, the J gene TRBJ2-7; tentatively, D is TRBD1 (5 bases). The CDR3 is 14 amino acids. In germline, CDR1 is SEHNR, CDR2 FQNEAQ (reference sequence). The CDR3 here is CSSRRTTDSYEQYF. CDR3 nucleotides: TGTTCCAGCAGACGTACGACAGATTCCTACGAGCAGTACTTC.

The CDR3 DNA is TGTGCCAGCAGGGCCAAGACAGGGGAAGAGACCCAGTACTTC. Protein: CASRAKTGEETQYF. The chain combines TRBV2 with TRBJ2-5, with 8 bases identical to TRBD1. CDR3 length: 14 amino acids. J gave up 3 bases and V 6 bases, and 6 bases lay outside the gene matches. CDR1 is SNHLY and CDR2 is FYNNEI in the germline V gene.

CDR3 in DNA: TGTGCCACCAGCAGAGATACGGGACAGCTCCAGCCCCAGCATTTT. Residues: CATSRDTGQLQPQHF. The genes are TRBV15 and TRBJ1-5, with 7 positions matching TRBD1. The germline gives CDR1 LNHNV, CDR2 YYDKDF (reference sequence). The CDR3 length is 15 residues. Germline trimming cut 0 bases from V and 7 bases from J; bases unmatched to any gene: 6.

The V and J genes are TRBV29-1 and TRBJ1-3; 7 positions match TRBD1. Germline assignment: CDR1 SQVTM and CDR2 ANQGSEA. V lost 4 bases, J lost 0 bases, and 9 bases stayed unmatched. The CDR3 spans 16 residues. The CDR3, as DNA: TGCAGCGTTGCGGGACAGCCTCCTAGCTCTGGAAACACCATATATTTT. Translated, it gives CSVAGQPPSSGNTIYF.

The rearrangement links TRBV7-8 to TRBJ2-1; D call uncertain. Deletions cut 2 bases from V and 8 bases from J, with 10 bases between. The CDR3 consists of 13 residues. Germline V gene data show CDR1 as SGHVS and CDR2 as FQNEAQ. CDR3: CASSLQAGHEQFF. CDR3 nucleotide sequence: TGTGCCAGCAGCTTACAAGCCGGTCATGAGCAGTTCTTC.

V gene TRBV6-6 combines with J gene TRBJ2-1, with 13 bases matching TRBD2. The CDR3 spans 16 residues. V trimming: 6 bases; J trimming: 4 bases; junction bases outside the gene matches: 6. Germline CDR1 is MNHNY and CDR2 is SVGAGI (reference sequence). CDR3 region: CASRPSLAGGYNEQFF. Written as DNA, the CDR3 is TGTGCCAGCAGACCATCACTAGCGGGGGGGTACAATGAGCAGTTCTTC.

CDR3: CASSSPMRVFYNEQFF. Here the CDR3 DNA reads TGTGCCAGCAGCTCCCCTATGCGGGTCTTCTACAATGAGCAGTTCTTC. The chain carries TRBV7-9 and TRBJ2-1; tentatively, D is TRBD2 (5 bases). Deletions cut 4 bases from V and 3 bases from J, with 16 bases between. CDR1 SEHNR and CDR2 FQNEAQ come from the germline V gene (reference sequence). The CDR3 runs 16 residues. Full variable domain (missing parts from reference TRBV7-9 and TRBJ2-1): DTGVSQNPRHKITKRGQNVTFRCDPISEHNRLYWYRQTLGQGPEFLTYFQNEAQLEKSRLLSDRFSAERPKGSFSTLEIQRTEQGDSAMYLCASSSPMRVFYNEQFFGPGTRLTVL.

The chain is built from TRBV19 and TRBJ2-3; perhaps TRBD2 as D (5 bases). This CDR3 spans 16 amino acids. Germline V gene data show CDR1 as LNHDA and CDR2 as SQIVND (reference sequence). Trimming cost V 2 bases and J 0 bases, with 12 bases left between them. CDR3 loop: CASSIISATSTDTQYF. The DNA for the CDR3 is TGTGCCAGTAGTATAATTAGCGCTACTAGCACAGATACGCAGTATTTT.

This clone was seen more than once but under ten times. The gene calls are TRBV5-4 and TRBJ2-7; 11 bases are shared with TRBD1. Per germline, CDR1 SGHNT and CDR2 YYREEE (reference sequence). The CDR3 has 13 residues. V shed 6 bases, J shed 7 bases, and the junction held 6 bases outside the gene matches. DNA of the CDR3: TGTGCCAGCACCCGGACAGGGGGCAAAGAGCAGTACTTC. Its translation is CASTRTGGKEQYF.

The chain links TRBV7-9 to TRBJ2-1; 9 bases line up with TRBD2. Germline CDR1 reads SEHNR; CDR2 reads FQNEAQ (reference sequence). The CDR3 contains 16 residues. Trimming took 2 bases from V and 8 from J; bases not matched to a gene: 10. The chain's CDR3 is CASSLRPSGNPDEQFF. The CDR3 DNA follows: TGTGCCAGCAGCTTACGTCCTAGCGGGAACCCGGATGAGCAGTTCTTC.

The DNA for the CDR3 is TGTGCCACCGAGCCGACAGGTTTTTCTCAGGGCTACACCTTC. It translates to CATEPTGFSQGYTF. The chain joins TRBV7-9 to TRBJ1-2, with D maybe TRBD1 (6 bases). The CDR3 has 14 residues. V lost 10 bases to trimming and J lost 8 bases, with 23 bases between them. Germline loops: CDR1 SEHNR, CDR2 FQNEAQ (reference sequence).

The J gene is TRBJ1-6, the V gene TRBV10-3; D is unresolved. This CDR3 region has 13 residues. Germline V gives CDR1 ENHRY, CDR2 SYGVKD. V lost 0 bases to trimming and J lost 7 bases, with 4 bases between them. The CDR3 DNA sequence: TGTGCCATCAGTGAGTCCGGGAATTCACCCCTCCACTTT. It is translated as CAISESGNSPLHF.

This clone has a single count. This rearrangement joins TRBV25-1 to TRBJ1-5; tentative D call: TRBD1 (5 bases). The CDR3 has 15 amino acids. V shed 2 bases and J shed 1 base, with 9 bases lying between them. Germline values: CDR1 MGHDK, CDR2 SYGVNS. The DNA for the CDR3 is TGTGCCAGCAGTGAAGGGGGGGTCAGCAATCAGCCCCAGCATTTT. Translated: CASSEGGVSNQPQHF.

V is TRBV7-6 and J is TRBJ2-7, with TRBD1 matching 9 bases. This CDR3 spans 16 amino acids. Germline V CDR1 and CDR2: SGHVS, FNYEAQ. With V trimmed by 5 bases and J by 4 bases, 12 bases remained unmatched. Written as DNA, the CDR3 is TGTGCCAGCAGCCTTCTTAGGGGGGACAGGGCGTACGAGCAGTACTTC. Protein product: CASSLLRGDRAYEQYF.